The clone carrying this T cell receptor (beta chain) has ten or more counts. The authors' processing: Reference gene primer amplification in the assay estimated nucleated cell counts. Method: immunoSEQ multiplex PCR; TCRdb's copy keeps in-frame clones and lacks some. V and J calls and clone size are given by that table; D and trimming were obtained from the DNA. The sample lists roughly 200,000 clones; 86% were seen once. The V gene lost 4 bases and the J gene lost 5 bases, with 20 bases spanning the gap. The CDR3 sequence is 16 residues long. CDR1 MNHNS and CDR2 SASEGT come from the germline V gene. The data were obtained in a study of blood T cell repertoires in COVID-19. Those designated as exposed participants met a COVID-19 case within 2 weeks before study entry.

The chain is built from TRBV6-1 and TRBJ1-1, with D maybe TRBD1 (6 bases). Sequenced material: PBMCs or T cells enriched from blood (not recorded which). The sequence was collected from a woman in her twenties or thirties who had been exposed to COVID-19. In DNA form, the CDR3 reads TGTGCCAGCAGTGGCGTCCGCACAGGGTTAGGAACTGAAGCTTTCTTT. This translates into CASSGVRTGLGTEAFF.